A selection of T cell receptor delta chains follows, all from one sample in a study of Vδ1+ human thymocytes. TCRdb re-processed the multiplex PCR reads via CATT. The sample has about 53,000 delta-chain clones, approximately 15% seen once. The specimen was Vdelta1+ gamma-delta thymocytes from the thymus. Receptors were obtained from a girl under two years old who had congenital heart surgery. The CDR3 runs from the conserved cysteine through the conserved F or W. A D gene is named only where the DNA matches it firmly. Not every row has a clone size; where given, it reads once, few, many or a size class.

V gene: TRDV1
J gene: TRDJ1
D gene: -
clone size: -
CDR3 protein: CALGDVTRTGLGTDKLIF
CDR3 DNA: TGTGCTCTTGGGGACGTAACCCGTACTGGGCTGGGGACCGATAAACTCATCTTT

V gene: TRDV1
J gene: TRDJ1
D gene: -
clone size: few
CDR3 protein: CALGEGLGMTTLDKLIF
CDR3 DNA: TGTGCTCTTGGGGAAGGCTTAGGGATGACAACCCTCGATAAACTCATCTTT

V gene: TRDV1
J gene: TRDJ1
D gene: TRDD3
clone size: -
CDR3 protein: CALGENSYLGDPDTDKLIF
CDR3 DNA: TGTGCTCTTGGGGAAAATAGCTATCTGGGGGATCCAGACACCGATAAACTCATCTTT

V gene: TRDV1
J gene: TRDJ1
D gene: -
clone size: few
CDR3 protein: CALGALLYGYTDKLIF
CDR3 DNA: TGTGCTCTTGGGGCCCTCTTATATGGGTACACCGATAAACTCATCTTT

V gene: TRDV2
J gene: TRDJ1
D gene: TRDD3
clone size: -
CDR3 protein: CACAPAPLRGVLGDTKLIF
CDR3 DNA: TGCGCCTGTGCCCCGGCCCCCTTACGTGGCGTACTGGGGGATACCAAACTCATCTTT

V gene: TRDV1
J gene: TRDJ1
D gene: -
clone size: few
CDR3 protein: CALGELLLFHWDGTDKLIF
CDR3 DNA: TGTGCTCTTGGGGAACTTCTACTTTTCCACTGGGATGGGACCGATAAACTCATCTTT

V gene: TRDV1
J gene: TRDJ1
D gene: -
clone size: few
CDR3 protein: CALGGVLGIDKLIF
CDR3 DNA: TGTGCTCTTGGGGGGGTCCTCGGAATCGATAAACTCATCTTT

V gene: TRDV1
J gene: TRDJ1
D gene: -
clone size: few
CDR3 protein: CALGECLGDTDKLIF
CDR3 DNA: TGTGCTCTTGGGGAATGCCTGGGAGACACCGATAAACTCATCTTT

V gene: TRDV2
J gene: TRDJ1
D gene: -
clone size: -
CDR3 protein: CACDTGWENDDKLIF
CDR3 DNA: TGTGCCTGTGACACGGGTTGGGAAAATGACGATAAACTCATCTTT

V gene: TRDV1
J gene: TRDJ1
D gene: TRDD3
clone size: few
CDR3 protein: CALGEIRSTGGPKRSSKLPRGYTDKLIF
CDR3 DNA: TGTGCTCTTGGGGAAATTCGGAGTACTGGGGGACCCAAACGCTCAAGCAAACTCCCGCGGGGTTACACCGATAAACTCATCTTT

V gene: TRDV1
J gene: TRDJ1
D gene: TRDD3
clone size: -
CDR3 protein: CALGEIRLGDRTDKLIF
CDR3 DNA: TGTGCTCTTGGGGAAATAAGACTGGGGGATAGAACCGATAAACTCATCTTT

V gene: TRDV1
J gene: TRDJ1
D gene: -
clone size: few
CDR3 protein: CALGENRAGPTDKLIF
CDR3 DNA: TGTGCTCTTGGGGAAAACAGGGCGGGCCCCACCGATAAACTCATCTTT

V gene: TRDV1
J gene: TRDJ1
D gene: TRDD3
clone size: -
CDR3 protein: CALGEDNAFFTTTGGSLKLIF
CDR3 DNA: TGTGCTCTTGGGGAGGACAACGCCTTCTTCACAACTACTGGGGGATCCTTAAAACTCATCTTT

V gene: TRDV1
J gene: TRDJ1
D gene: TRDD3
clone size: few
CDR3 protein: CAISAHPAFLLSWGIRRYTDKLIF
CDR3 DNA: TGTGCTATCAGTGCTCATCCCGCCTTCCTACTATCTTGGGGGATACGTAGGTACACCGATAAACTCATCTTT

V gene: TRDV1
J gene: TRDJ1
D gene: TRDD3
clone size: few
CDR3 protein: CALGPTPWLGAFYTDKLIF
CDR3 DNA: TGTGCTCTTGGGCCCACACCCTGGCTGGGGGCTTTTTACACCGATAAACTCATCTTT

V gene: TRDV1
J gene: TRDJ1
D gene: TRDD3
clone size: -
CDR3 protein: CALGELTLCTGGYSDKLIF
CDR3 DNA: TGTGCTCTTGGGGAACTTACGCTTTGTACTGGGGGATATTCCGATAAACTCATCTTT

V gene: TRDV1
J gene: TRDJ1
D gene: TRDD2
clone size: -
CDR3 protein: CALGPSYFGGPAYTDKLIF
CDR3 DNA: TGTGCTCTTGGGCCTTCCTACTTCGGGGGACCAGCTTACACCGATAAACTCATCTTT

V gene: TRDV1
J gene: TRDJ1
D gene: TRDD3
clone size: few
CDR3 protein: CALGERSKGRGDTLALIF
CDR3 DNA: TGTGCTCTTGGGGAACGATCTAAGGGGAGGGGGGATACGCTTGCGCTCATCTTT

V gene: TRDV1
J gene: TRDJ1
D gene: -
clone size: -
CDR3 protein: CALETLPIIPDQYTDKLIF
CDR3 DNA: TGTGCTCTTGAGACTCTACCTATTATCCCGGACCAGTACACCGATAAACTCATCTTT

V gene: TRDV1
J gene: TRDJ1
D gene: -
clone size: -
CDR3 protein: CALGTHGGGSDKLIF
CDR3 DNA: TGTGCTCTTGGGACACACGGTGGGGGGTCCGATAAACTCATCTTT

V gene: TRDV1
J gene: TRDJ1
D gene: TRDD3
clone size: few
CDR3 protein: CALGETHSYHKLGDTSTDKLIF
CDR3 DNA: TGTGCTCTTGGGGAAACTCACTCCTACCACAAACTGGGGGATACTTCCACCGATAAACTCATCTTT

V gene: TRDV1
J gene: TRDJ1
D gene: -
clone size: -
CDR3 protein: CALGEFHAFPLFLYTDKLIF
CDR3 DNA: TGTGCTCTTGGGGAATTTCACGCCTTCCCTCTGTTTCTGTACACCGATAAACTCATCTTT

V gene: TRDV1
J gene: TRDJ1
D gene: TRDD3
clone size: -
CDR3 protein: CALGELAFLRVRWGIRRPNTDKLIF
CDR3 DNA: TGTGCTCTTGGGGAACTAGCCTTCCTACGTGTGAGGTGGGGGATACGCCGACCAAACACCGATAAACTCATCTTT